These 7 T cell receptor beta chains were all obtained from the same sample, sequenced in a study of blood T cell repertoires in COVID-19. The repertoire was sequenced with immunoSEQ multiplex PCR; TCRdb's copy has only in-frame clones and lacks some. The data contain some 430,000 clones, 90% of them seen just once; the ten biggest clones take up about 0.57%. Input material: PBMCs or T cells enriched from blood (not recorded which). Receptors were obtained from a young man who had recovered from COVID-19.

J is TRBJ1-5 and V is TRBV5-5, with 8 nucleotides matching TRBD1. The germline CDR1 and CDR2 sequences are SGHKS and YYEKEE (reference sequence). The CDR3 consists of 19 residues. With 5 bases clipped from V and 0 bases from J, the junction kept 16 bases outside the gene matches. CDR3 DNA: TGTGCCAGCAGTCCGACAGGGGTCCACTCCGGGCGTAGCAATCAGCCCCAGCATTTT. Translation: CASSPTGVHSGRSNQPQHF.

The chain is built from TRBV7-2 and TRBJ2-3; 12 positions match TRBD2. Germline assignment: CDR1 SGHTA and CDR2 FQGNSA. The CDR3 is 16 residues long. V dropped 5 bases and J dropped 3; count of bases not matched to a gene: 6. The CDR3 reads CASSVGGTSGTDTQYF. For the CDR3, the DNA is TGTGCCAGCAGCGTGGGTGGGACTAGCGGGACAGATACGCAGTATTTT.

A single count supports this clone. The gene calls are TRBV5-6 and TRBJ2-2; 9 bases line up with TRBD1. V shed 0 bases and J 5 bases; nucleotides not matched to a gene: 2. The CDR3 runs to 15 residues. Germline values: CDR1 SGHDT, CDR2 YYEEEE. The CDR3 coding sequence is TGTGCCAGCAGCTTGGGGACAGGGGCTACCGGGGAGCTGTTTTTT. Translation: CASSLGTGATGELFF. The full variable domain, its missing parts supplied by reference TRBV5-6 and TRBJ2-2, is DAGVTQSPTHLIKTRGQQVTLRCSPKSGHDTVSWYQQALGQGPQFIFQYYEEEERQRGNFPDRFSGHQFPNYSSELNVNALLLGDSALYLCASSLGTGATGELFFGEGSRLTVL.

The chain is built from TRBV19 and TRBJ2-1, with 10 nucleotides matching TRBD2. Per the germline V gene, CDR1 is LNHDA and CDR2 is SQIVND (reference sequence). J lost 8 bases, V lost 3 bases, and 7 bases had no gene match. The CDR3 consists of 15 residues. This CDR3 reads CASSINSGRRYEQFF. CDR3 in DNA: TGTGCCAGTAGTATTAATAGCGGGAGGAGGTATGAGCAGTTCTTC. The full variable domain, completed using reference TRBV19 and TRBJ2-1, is DGGITQSPKYLFRKEGQNVTLSCEQNLNHDAMYWYRQDPGQGLRLIYYSQIVNDFQKGDIAEGYSVSREKKESFPLTVTSAQKNPTAFYLCASSINSGRRYEQFFGPGTRLTVL.

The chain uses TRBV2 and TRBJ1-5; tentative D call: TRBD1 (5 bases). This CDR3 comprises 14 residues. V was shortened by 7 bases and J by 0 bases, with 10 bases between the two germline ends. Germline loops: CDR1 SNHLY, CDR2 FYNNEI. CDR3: CASNIQGSNQPQHF. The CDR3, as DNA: TGTGCCAGCAATATCCAGGGTAGCAATCAGCCCCAGCATTTT.

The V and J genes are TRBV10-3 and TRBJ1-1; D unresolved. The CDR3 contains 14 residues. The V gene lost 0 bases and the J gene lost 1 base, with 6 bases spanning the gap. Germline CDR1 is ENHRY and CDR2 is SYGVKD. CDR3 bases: TGTGCCATCAGTGAGTCGCGCGAGAACACTGAAGCTTTCTTT. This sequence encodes CAISESRENTEAFF.

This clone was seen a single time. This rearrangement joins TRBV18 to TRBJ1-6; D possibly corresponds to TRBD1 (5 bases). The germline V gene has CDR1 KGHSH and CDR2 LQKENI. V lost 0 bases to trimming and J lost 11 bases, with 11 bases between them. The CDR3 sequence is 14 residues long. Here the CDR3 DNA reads TGTGCCAGCTCACCACCGGGCAGGGTAGCACCCCTCCACTTT. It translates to CASSPPGRVAPLHF.